This passage covers 10 T cell receptor beta chains from one sample sequenced in a study of T cell responses to AZD1222 COVID-19 vaccine. Using immunoSEQ multiplex PCR, the repertoire was profiled, and TCRdb retains in-frame clones only, with some absent. Of fewer than 150,000 clones detected, approximately 90% appear once; the ten largest clones hold just over 3.5%. Sequencing used peripheral blood, obtained 28 days after the second AZD1222 dose. The source is an adult who received the AZD1222 COVID-19 vaccine.

The genes are TRBV6-2 or TRBV6-3 and TRBJ2-3, with 8 bases identical to TRBD2. CDR3 length: 16 residues. V was clipped by 2 bases and J by 0 bases; unmatched bases: 4. Germline CDR1 and CDR2: MNHEY and SVGEGT. CDR3 protein: CASSYSGGLSTDTQYF. DNA for the CDR3: TGTGCCAGCAGTTACAGCGGGGGCCTTAGCACAGATACGCAGTATTTT.

The chain uses TRBV4-3 and TRBJ1-2; D is perhaps TRBD1 (5 bases). Trimming cost V 6 bases and J 7 bases, with 15 bases left between them. Germline CDR1 and CDR2: LGHNA and YSLEER. The CDR3 contains 13 residues. The CDR3 bases are TGCGCCAGCAGTCCGGGGCGGCTGGGTGGCTACACCTTC. It encodes CASSPGRLGGYTF.

This clone appeared a single time. The chain couples TRBV14 to TRBJ1-3; D gene ambiguous. V gave up 2 bases and J gave up 4 bases, with 9 bases separating them. Germline V lookup: CDR1 SGHDN, CDR2 FVKESK. CDR3 length equals 14 residues. Here the CDR3 reads CASSQYIVGNTIYF. For the CDR3, the DNA is TGTGCCAGCAGCCAATATATAGTGGGAAACACCATATATTTT.

The CDR3: CSVPVGLGRGTEAFF. DNA for the CDR3: TGCAGCGTTCCCGTCGGGCTGGGTAGGGGCACTGAAGCTTTCTTT. The genes are TRBV29-1 and TRBJ1-1; D might be TRBD1 (5 bases). The CDR3 is 15 residues long. The germline CDR1 and CDR2 sequences are SQVTM and ANQGSEA. The germline V and J ends were trimmed by 5 bases and 4 bases, with 20 bases remaining between them.

This clone was detected once. The V and J genes are TRBV5-4 and TRBJ2-5, with D hard to call. The CDR3 loop spans 12 amino acids. Germline V gene sequence: CDR1 SGHNT, CDR2 YYREEE (reference sequence). Trimming removed 4 bases at V and 1 base at J, with 5 bases between. Written as DNA, the CDR3 is TGTGCCAGCAGCCCAGCCCAAGAGACCCAGTACTTC. Translated, it gives CASSPAQETQYF.

The chain couples TRBV11-2 to TRBJ1-3; D gene ambiguous. The CDR3 covers 15 residues. Deletions cut 6 bases from V and 1 base from J, with 13 bases between. Germline CDR1 reads SGHAT; CDR2 reads FQNNGV. The CDR3 coding sequence is TGTGCCAGCAGTCTGTTGTCTGGGTCTGGAAACACCATATATTTT. This sequence encodes CASSLLSGSGNTIYF.

J is TRBJ1-4 and V is TRBV5-6, with D hard to call. The CDR3 has 16 residues. V was shortened by 1 base and J by 7 bases, with 17 bases between the two germline ends. Germline-derived CDR1 and CDR2 are SGHDT and YYEEEE. CDR3 in DNA: TGTGCCAGCAGCTTGAAGCAAGGATTTCAATTTGAAAAACTGTTTTTT. Translated: CASSLKQGFQFEKLFF.

The DNA for the CDR3 is TGCGCCAGCAGCCGGACTCCGGGACTAGCGGGACTCACAGATACGCAGTATTTT. Protein sequence: CASSRTPGLAGLTDTQYF. This sequence joins TRBV4-3 and TRBJ2-3; TRBD2 matches at 13 bases. J was trimmed by 2 bases and V by 4 bases; bases with no gene match: 9. Germline loops: CDR1 LGHNA, CDR2 YSLEER. This CDR3 contains 18 residues.

This chain connects TRBV9 to TRBJ1-5; D remains ambiguous. V shed 0 bases and J shed 7 bases, with 11 bases lying between them. Germline lookup yields CDR1 SGDLS and CDR2 YYNGEE. CDR3 length: 14 residues. As DNA, the CDR3 is TGTGCCAGCAGCGTAGGGTCGATCGGGCAGCCCCAGCATTTT. Protein: CASSVGSIGQPQHF.

The V call is TRBV4-1, the J call TRBJ1-6; 11 positions match TRBD1. The V gene end was trimmed by 4 bases and the J gene end by 6 bases; junction bases not matched to a gene: 2. The CDR3 has 15 residues. Germline CDR1 is MGHRA and CDR2 is YSYEKL. In DNA, the CDR3 is TGCGCCAGCAGCCGAGGACAGGGGGCTAATTCACCCCTCCACTTT. It yields the protein CASSRGQGANSPLHF.